A single sample is the source of the 17 T cell receptor beta chains below, sequenced in a study of blood T cell repertoires in COVID-19. Sequencing was performed with immunoSEQ multiplex PCR; in TCRdb, only in-frame clones are kept and a portion is missing. Among approximately 75,000 clones listed, roughly four fifths were seen once. Sequences were obtained from peripheral blood. The origin of the receptors is a human donor in a cohort sampled during active COVID-19.

In this sample, this clone turned up a few times. The genes are TRBV4-1 and TRBJ1-1, with 7 bases fitting TRBD1. V lost 3 bases to trimming and J lost 1 base; unmatched junction nucleotides: 5. The CDR3 extends over 15 amino acids. CDR1 and CDR2 from the germline V gene are MGHRA and YSYEKL. The CDR3 nucleotides read TGCGCCAGCAGCCAGGCGGGACAGCCGAACACTGAAGCTTTCTTT. It encodes CASSQAGQPNTEAFF.

V and J are TRBV28 and TRBJ1-6; 12 bases line up with TRBD1. J lost 3 bases, V lost 6 bases, and 9 bases had no gene match. This CDR3 is 18 amino acids long. CDR1 is MDHEN, CDR2 SYDVKM, per germline. The CDR3 coding sequence is TGTGCCAGCAGCAAGCCGGGACAGGGGGCTTACTATAATTCACCCCTCCACTTT. Residues: CASSKPGQGAYYNSPLHF.

The gene calls are TRBV11-3 and TRBJ1-1; no clear D gene. The CDR3 runs to 13 residues. Between the trimmed V and J ends, which lost 5 bases and 8 bases, there was a span of 15 bases. Germline-derived CDR1 and CDR2 are SGHNT and YENEEA. The CDR3 sequence is CASSRNGPLEAFF. DNA for the CDR3: TGTGCCAGCAGCCGAAACGGTCCGTTGGAAGCTTTCTTT. The full variable domain, with the rest looked up from reference TRBV11-3 and TRBJ1-1, is EAGVVQSPRYKIIEKKQPVAFWCNPISGHNTLYWYLQNLGQGPELLIRYENEEAVDDSQLPKDRFSAERLKGVDSTLKIQPAELGDSAVYLCASSRNGPLEAFFGQGTRLTVV.

CDR3 region: CASSLNSNTEAFF. DNA for the CDR3: TGTGCCAGCAGTTTGAACAGCAACACTGAAGCTTTCTTT. This chain joins TRBV12-3 or TRBV12-4 and TRBJ1-1; D is uncertain. The CDR3 consists of 13 residues. Trimming shortened V by 3 bases and J by 2 bases, and 7 bases separated the two germline ends.

V and J are TRBV6-5 and TRBJ2-7, with D possibly TRBD2 on 5 matching bases. The CDR3 consists of 14 residues. Trimming left V 6 bases short and J 1 base short, with 13 bases between. CDR1 is MNHEY and CDR2 is SVGAGI in the germline V gene. The CDR3 loop is CASRRHRDSYEQYF. CDR3 nucleotide sequence: TGTGCCAGCAGAAGACATCGGGATTCCTACGAGCAGTACTTC.

The chain is built from TRBV5-6 and TRBJ1-1, with TRBD1 as a possible D gene (5 bases). Trimming shortened V by 6 bases and J by 3 bases, and 18 bases separated the two germline ends. Germline values: CDR1 SGHDT, CDR2 YYEEEE. CDR3 length equals 15 residues. Here the CDR3 DNA reads TGTGCCAGCACCCTAATGACAGAATTGTACACTGAAGCTTTCTTT. Protein: CASTLMTELYTEAFF.

The chain combines TRBV6-1 with TRBJ2-7; TRBD2 agrees at 7 bases. The germline V gene encodes CDR1 MNHNS and CDR2 SASEGT. Trimming removed 2 bases from V and 2 bases from J; junction bases left unmatched: 3. This CDR3 has 14 amino acids. DNA of the CDR3: TGTGCCAGCAGTGAATCCCGGGGGGCCTACGAGCAGTACTTC. This encodes CASSESRGAYEQYF.

V gene TRBV24-1 combines with J gene TRBJ2-5; D is possibly TRBD2 (5 bases). The CDR3 totals 15 residues. Trimming removed 3 bases at V and 2 bases at J, with 12 bases between. Germline-derived CDR1 and CDR2 are KGHDR and SFDVKD. The CDR3 sequence: CATSDIGLGQETQYF. The CDR3 DNA sequence: TGTGCCACCAGTGATATCGGACTGGGACAAGAGACCCAGTACTTC.

This chain connects TRBV18 to TRBJ2-7, with D unresolved. The CDR3 totals 14 residues. Germline CDR1 is KGHSH and CDR2 is LQKENI. V was pared by 3 bases and J by 8 bases, with 17 bases between. The CDR3 region has the DNA TGTGCCAGCTCACCGGGCCAGCTTCCCGGTAAGCAGTACTTC. Translation: CASSPGQLPGKQYF.

The table lists this clone with a few counts. CDR3 in DNA: TGCGCCACCGAAGGGGGCCTTAACACTGAAGCTTTCTTT. This gives the protein CATEGGLNTEAFF. J is TRBJ1-1 and V is TRBV10-1, with 7 positions matching TRBD1. Trimming cost V 10 bases and J 2 bases; bases outside gene matches: 7. The CDR3 has 13 amino acids. CDR1 WNHNN and CDR2 SYGVQD come from the germline V gene (reference sequence).

The V and J genes are TRBV6-2 or TRBV6-3 and TRBJ2-7, with D possibly TRBD2 on 5 matching bases. The CDR3 covers 12 residues. CDR1 and CDR2 (germline): MNHEY, SVGEGT. V lost 5 bases and J lost 6, with 11 bases in between. CDR3 coding DNA: TGTGCCAGCAGTGCGGCCCGGGGCGAGCAGTACTTC. This codes for CASSAARGEQYF.

The rearrangement joins TRBV4-1 to TRBJ1-3; TRBD1 agrees at 8 bases. The CDR3 extends over 17 amino acids. Trimming cost V 0 bases and J 1 base; bases outside gene matches: 5. Germline CDR1 and CDR2: MGHRA and YSYEKL. The CDR3 coding sequence is TGCGCCAGCAGCCAAGATGACCGGACAGGGTCTGGAAACACCATATATTTT. Its translation is CASSQDDRTGSGNTIYF.

This chain connects TRBV7-8 to TRBJ2-7; 9 bases align to TRBD1. V gave up 7 bases and J gave up 2 bases; unmatched junction bases: 3. The germline V gene encodes CDR1 SGHVS and CDR2 FQNEAQ. The CDR3 spans 13 residues. Written as DNA, the CDR3 is TGTGCCAGCACGACAGGGGGGACCTACGAGCAGTACTTC. Translating it yields CASTTGGTYEQYF. The full variable domain, its missing parts supplied by reference TRBV7-8 and TRBJ2-7, is GAGVSQSPRYKVAKRGQDVALRCDPISGHVSLFWYQQALGQGPEFLTYFQNEAQLDKSGLPSDRFFAERPEGSVSTLKIQRTQQEDSAVYLCASTTGGTYEQYFGPGTRLTVT.

The rearrangement links TRBV4-1 to TRBJ2-1; 8 bases line up with TRBD1. V dropped 2 bases and J dropped 10; count of bases not matched to a gene: 13. The CDR3 loop spans 16 amino acids. Per germline, CDR1 MGHRA and CDR2 YSYEKL. CDR3 sequence (DNA): TGCGCCAGCAGCCAAACCGGGACAGGCCCCCCGCGAGAGCAGTTCTTC. As protein: CASSQTGTGPPREQFF.

The V and J genes are TRBV5-1 and TRBJ1-1; D unclear. The CDR3 contains 14 residues. Germline loops: CDR1 SGHRS, CDR2 YFSETQ. Trimming left V 0 bases short and J 0 bases short, with 6 bases between. As DNA, the CDR3 is TGCGCCAGCAGCTTGGGAGGGTTGAACACTGAAGCTTTCTTT. Translating it yields CASSLGGLNTEAFF.

The V call is TRBV7-2, the J call TRBJ2-7, with D uncertain. Per germline, CDR1 SGHTA and CDR2 FQGNSA. V was pared by 2 bases and J by 7 bases, with 12 bases between. This CDR3 has 13 amino acids. CDR3: CASSLFPGSEQYF. CDR3 DNA: TGTGCCAGCAGCTTATTTCCAGGCTCGGAGCAGTACTTC.

V usage is TRBV5-4 and J usage is TRBJ2-2; D is perhaps TRBD2 (6 bases). V lost 5 bases to trimming and J lost 5 bases, with 19 bases between them. Per germline, CDR1 SGHNT and CDR2 YYREEE (reference sequence). The CDR3 has 16 residues. CDR3 protein: CASRSGTPGGTGELFF. In nucleotides, the CDR3 is TGTGCCAGCAGGTCCGGGACTCCCGGAGGGACCGGGGAGCTGTTTTTT.